This T cell receptor beta chain is drawn from a study of T cell repertoires in urothelial bladder cancer (dated by TCRdb to 2018 to 2020). Study-wide context: Of the roughly 12 resected lesions, three were clinical stage cT0, three were cTa, three were cT1 and three were cT2 or greater. The study compared TCR repertoire clonality in bladder tumors with that in benign bladder inflammation. Around eleven patients who had bladder lesions and were undergoing transurethral resection were prospectively identified. Around 12 resected bladder lesions, made up of urothelial carcinoma (UC+) and benign (UC-) specimens, were studied. Results and caveats for the whole study, not just this receptor: In carcinoma specimens, one T-cell clone made up as much as 17% of infiltrating lymphocytes, versus around 2% in benign specimens. Carcinoma specimens had a median tumor infiltrating lymphocyte percentage of about 2%, while benign specimens had a median of around 12%. Urothelial carcinoma specimens had fewer T cells than benign specimens, with medians of 5,569 and 25,872.

About this clone: Its antigen specificity is not known. Per-base quality was not reported, and no clone a single base away is much larger than it.

The TCR beta chain CDR3 region was sequenced with the immunoSEQ assay. The published analysis was carried out like this. For each specimen, the T-cell fraction, clonal dominance, and maximum TCR clone frequency were calculated. TCRdb holds this immuneACCESS table with in-frame rearrangements only. Some clones are missing; in checked studies, unresolved V genes explain under half, and the rest has no known cause. D and trimming come from the DNA, and the V and J calls and clone size come from that table. The sample has 8,500 to 13,000 clones on record, 68% of them singletons. The leading ten clones occupy around 7.3% of the sample. The junction shows trimming of 0 bases on V and 1 base on J, plus 6 bases between the germline ends. The germline V gene gives CDR1 as SGHTA and CDR2 as FQGNSA. Taken from cysteine to phenylalanine, the CDR3 has 14 residues. Only the CDR3 part of the read is kept: 42 bases, read in frame from the first base.

Resected bladder lesions in which urothelial carcinoma was absent were designated as benign (UC-) specimens. At transurethral resection, specimens of the bladder lesions were collected and then stored at -80C. DNA was isolated from the bladder specimens obtained at transurethral resection. This TCR came from a human donor with a benign inflammatory bladder lesion. The receptor chain draws on TRBV7-2 and TRBJ1-2; TRBD1 is a possible D gene, resting on 5 matching bases. Source material: tumor-infiltrating cells from bladder cancer. In nucleotide form, the sequence is TGTGCCAGCAGCTTAGCTAGGGGTAACTATGGCTACACCTTC. It codes for CASSLARGNYGYTF.